The source of this T cell receptor beta chain is a study of blood T cell repertoires in COVID-19. On the study more broadly: There were acute and convalescent COVID-19 samples, and they came from the United States, Italy and Spain. PBMCs, B-cell-depleted T cells, or T cells were the source of the cDNA or gDNA that made up the material.

The length of the CDR3 is 17 residues. The junction had 10 bases not matched to a gene; V was cut back by 3 bases and J by 7 bases. The germline CDR1 and CDR2 sequences are LNHDA and SQIVND (reference sequence). In the authors' workflow: Amplification of reference gene primers provided the estimated nucleated cell counts. The table came from immunoSEQ multiplex PCR; TCRdb's copy has only in-frame clones and leaves some out. Clonal size and the V and J genes are those of that table, whereas D and trimming came from the DNA. This sample has 250,000 or so clones, with more than 75% found just once. The sample comprised peripheral blood. The V gene is TRBV19, the J gene TRBJ1-6; 9 bases align to TRBD1. The sequence was obtained from a man aged 35-49 years with active or convalescent COVID-19. The CDR3 nucleotides are TGTGCCAGTAGTATGATGGTTACGGGACAGGGAAATTCACCCCTCCACTTT. The encoded protein is CASSMMVTGQGNSPLHF. The whole variable domain, filled in from reference TRBV19 and TRBJ1-6, reads DGGITQSPKYLFRKEGQNVTLSCEQNLNHDAMYWYRQDPGQGLRLIYYSQIVNDFQKGDIAEGYSVSREKKESFPLTVTSAQKNPTAFYLCASSMMVTGQGNSPLHFGNGTRLTVT.